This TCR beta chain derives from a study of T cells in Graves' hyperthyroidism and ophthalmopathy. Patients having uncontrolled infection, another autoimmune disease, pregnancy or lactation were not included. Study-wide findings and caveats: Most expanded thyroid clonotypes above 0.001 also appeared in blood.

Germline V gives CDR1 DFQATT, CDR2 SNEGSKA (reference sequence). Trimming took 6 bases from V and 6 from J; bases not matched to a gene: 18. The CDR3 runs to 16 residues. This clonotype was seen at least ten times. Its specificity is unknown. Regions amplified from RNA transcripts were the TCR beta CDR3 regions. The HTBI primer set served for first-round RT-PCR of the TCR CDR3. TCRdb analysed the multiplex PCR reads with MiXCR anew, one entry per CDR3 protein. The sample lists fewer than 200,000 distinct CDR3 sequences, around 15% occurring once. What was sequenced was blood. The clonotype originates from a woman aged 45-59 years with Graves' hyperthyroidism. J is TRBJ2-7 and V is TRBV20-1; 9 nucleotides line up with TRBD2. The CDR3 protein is CSAPFSGGREKGEQYF. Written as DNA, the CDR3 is TGCAGTGCCCCATTCAGCGGGGGGCGCGAAAAGGGCGAGCAGTACTTC.